Given below is one T cell receptor (beta chain) in context. Its antigen remains unidentified. These data originate in a study of cytomegalovirus exposure and HLA in healthy donors. Study as a whole: Tens of millions of unique TCRs from HLA-typed donors made up an early data release. Broader study findings: Owing to their indistinguishability, certain V segments, notably TRBV6-2 and TRBV6-3, were excluded. Reportedly, diagnosis of cytomegalovirus status by the classifier showed high specificity and sensitivity.

CDR3 length equals 14 residues. Germline CDR1 SGHRS, CDR2 YFSETQ. Germline trimming cut 7 bases from V and 0 bases from J; bases unmatched to any gene: 4. Amplification used 60 Vbeta primers and 13 Jbeta primers. Measured with immunoSEQ multiplex PCR; TCRdb has only the in-frame clones, and not every one. The repertoire shows roughly 34,000 clones; the top ten hold approximately 5%. The material sequenced was PBMCs. V and J are TRBV5-1 and TRBJ1-1, with TRBD1 matching 9 bases. The sequence was collected from a woman aged 35 to 49 in good health and CMV-seropositive. CDR3: CASSGQGMNTEAFF. CDR3 DNA sequence: TGCGCCAGCTCGGGACAGGGCATGAACACTGAAGCTTTCTTT.